The clone carrying this T cell receptor beta chain was seen a handful of times. Its target is not known. MiXCR, applied by TCRdb to the 5' RACE reads, yields one record per CDR3 protein. The sample has 130,000 or so distinct CDR3 sequences, roughly 15% seen once. The CDR3 contains 17 residues. The J segment lost 8 bases and the V segment lost 3 bases, leaving 7 bases of the junction unmatched. Per germline, CDR1 SGHTA and CDR2 FQGTGA. The source of the sample is a study of T cells after yellow fever vaccination. Points from the study as a whole: Booster samples showed a return of most primary-vaccination clones (almost 97% CD4, roughly 85% CD8). Weaker in magnitude, the secondary response showed a faster peak on day 5 versus 15.

The chain links TRBV7-3 to TRBJ2-1; 16 bases match TRBD2. This TCR was sampled from a young man who received the YFV17D yellow fever vaccine. The sequencing used CD8+ T cells sorted from PBMCs, collected 5 days after the yellow fever booster vaccination. The chain's CDR3 is CASSFGTSGGAWDEQFF. CDR3 in DNA: TGTGCCAGCAGCTTTGGGACTAGCGGGGGGGCCTGGGATGAGCAGTTCTTC. The whole variable domain, remainder taken from reference TRBV7-3 and TRBJ2-1, is GAGVSQTPSNKVTEKGKYVELRCDPISGHTALYWYRQSLGQGPEFLIYFQGTGAADDSGLPNDRFFAVRPEGSVSTLKIQRTERGDSAVYLCASSFGTSGGAWDEQFFGPGTRLTVL.